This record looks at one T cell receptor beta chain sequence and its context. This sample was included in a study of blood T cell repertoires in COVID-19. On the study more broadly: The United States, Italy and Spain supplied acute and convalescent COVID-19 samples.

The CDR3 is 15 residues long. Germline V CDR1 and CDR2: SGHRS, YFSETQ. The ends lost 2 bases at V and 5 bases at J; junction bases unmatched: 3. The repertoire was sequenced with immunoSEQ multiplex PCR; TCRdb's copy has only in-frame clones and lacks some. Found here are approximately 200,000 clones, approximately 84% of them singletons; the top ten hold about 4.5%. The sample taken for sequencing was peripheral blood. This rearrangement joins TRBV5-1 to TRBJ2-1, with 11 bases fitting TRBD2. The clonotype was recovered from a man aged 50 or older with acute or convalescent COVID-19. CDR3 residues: CASSFGTSGNNEQFF. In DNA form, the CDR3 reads TGCGCCAGCAGCTTCGGGACTAGCGGAAACAATGAGCAGTTCTTC.